The 17 T cell receptor beta chains presented below share a single source sample, sequenced in a study of chemoradiotherapy in HPV16-positive cancers. Sequencing was performed with immunoSEQ multiplex PCR; in TCRdb, only in-frame clones are kept and a portion is missing. The sample lists under 70,000 clones, about 88% occurring once. Sequenced here: blood, sampled from a patient who underwent chemoradiotherapy. The receptors stem from a human donor with HPV-associated anogenital cancer.

The chain recombines TRBV7-2 with TRBJ1-5, with D unresolved. V lost 5 bases and J lost 4, with 6 bases in between. CDR3 size: 12 residues. Germline V gene sequence: CDR1 SGHTA, CDR2 FQGNSA. In DNA form, the CDR3 reads TGTGCCAGCAGCCGGTGGAATCAGCCCCAGCATTTT. This sequence encodes CASSRWNQPQHF.

This chain joins TRBV5-1 and TRBJ2-2, with TRBD1 as a possible D gene (6 bases). Trimming left V 0 bases short and J 4 bases short, with 10 bases between. The germline gives CDR1 SGHRS, CDR2 YFSETQ. The CDR3 is 15 amino acids. CDR3 loop: CASSLDRVSTGELFF. CDR3 nucleotides: TGCGCCAGCAGCTTGGACAGGGTGAGCACCGGGGAGCTGTTTTTT.

This chain links TRBV2 with TRBJ1-2; no definite D call. V lost 3 bases and J 3 bases, leaving 8 bases between the germline ends. This CDR3 region has 13 residues. Germline loops: CDR1 SNHLY, CDR2 FYNNEI. CDR3 nucleotide sequence: TGTGCCAGCAGTGACGGCGCCTACTATGGCTACACCTTC. Protein sequence: CASSDGAYYGYTF. Filled out from reference TRBV2 and TRBJ1-2, the complete variable domain reads EPEVTQTPSHQVTQMGQEVILRCVPISNHLYFYWYRQILGQKVEFLVSFYNNEISEKSEIFDDQFSVERPDGSNFTLKIRSTKLEDSAMYFCASSDGAYYGYTFGSGTRLTVV.

The J gene is TRBJ2-3, the V gene TRBV7-2; D unresolved. V lost 0 bases and J lost 4, with 8 bases in between. CDR1 and CDR2 from the germline V gene are SGHTA and FQGNSA. The CDR3 covers 14 residues. This CDR3 reads CASSLAHGSDTQYF. The CDR3 DNA reads TGTGCCAGCAGCTTAGCCCACGGGTCAGATACGCAGTATTTT.

This rearrangement joins TRBV9 to TRBJ2-2; no firm D call. The CDR3 is 12 amino acids. Trimming left V 1 base short and J 4 bases short, with 2 bases between. Germline V CDR1 and CDR2: SGDLS, YYNGEE. The CDR3 loop reads CASSVSTGELFF. CDR3 sequence (DNA): TGTGCCAGCAGCGTAAGCACCGGGGAGCTGTTTTTT.

The chain joins TRBV19 to TRBJ1-5; TRBD1 aligns across 9 bases. From germline, CDR1 is LNHDA and CDR2 SQIVND (reference sequence). Germline trimming cut 0 bases from V and 2 bases from J; bases unmatched to any gene: 5. The CDR3 covers 17 residues. CDR3 residues: CASSIEGTGSGNQPQHF. CDR3 nucleotide sequence: TGTGCCAGTAGTATAGAGGGGACAGGGTCGGGCAATCAGCCCCAGCATTTT.

The gene calls are TRBV28 and TRBJ2-5; no definite D call. The germline gives CDR1 MDHEN, CDR2 SYDVKM. V lost 5 bases, J lost 7 bases, and 8 bases lay in between. CDR3 length: 11 amino acids. CDR3: CASSPLTTQYF. Written as DNA, the CDR3 is TGTGCCAGCAGTCCCCTTACGACCCAGTACTTC.

This chain links TRBV6-6 with TRBJ1-1, with TRBD1 as a possible D gene (6 bases). The CDR3 loop spans 14 amino acids. Germline CDR1 and CDR2: MNHNY and SVGAGI (reference sequence). Trimming removed 7 bases at V and 1 base at J, with 13 bases between. The CDR3 region is CASKSDSRNTEAFF. The CDR3 DNA reads as TGTGCCAGCAAATCGGACAGCAGGAACACTGAAGCTTTCTTT.

The chain couples TRBV19 to TRBJ2-7; TRBD1 matches 9 bases. This CDR3 contains 14 residues. V lost 4 bases to trimming and J lost 3 bases; unmatched junction nucleotides: 4. Germline loops: CDR1 LNHDA, CDR2 SQIVND (reference sequence). The CDR3 nucleotides read TGTGCCAGTAGTACGGGACAGGGATACTACGAGCAGTACTTC. Protein sequence: CASSTGQGYYEQYF. Filled out from reference TRBV19 and TRBJ2-7, the complete variable domain reads DGGITQSPKYLFRKEGQNVTLSCEQNLNHDAMYWYRQDPGQGLRLIYYSQIVNDFQKGDIAEGYSVSREKKESFPLTVTSAQKNPTAFYLCASSTGQGYYEQYFGPGTRLTVT.

The chain is built from TRBV5-1 and TRBJ1-2; TRBD1 agrees at 7 bases. The junction had 9 bases not matched to a gene; V was cut back by 2 bases and J by 8 bases. CDR1 is SGHRS and CDR2 is YFSETQ in the germline V gene. This CDR3 is 14 amino acids long. CDR3 nucleotides: TGCGCCAGCAGCTTAGGGACAGTCTTTCAGGGCTACACCTTC. Translating it yields CASSLGTVFQGYTF.

The rearrangement joins TRBV7-2 to TRBJ2-5; possible D gene TRBD2, 6 bases. Trimming stripped 2 bases from V and 1 base from J, with 11 bases between. Germline assignment: CDR1 SGHTA and CDR2 FQGNSA. CDR3 length: 15 amino acids. CDR3 DNA: TGTGCCAGCAGCTTACCAGGGACTGTCCAAGAGACCCAGTACTTC. Translation: CASSLPGTVQETQYF.

V gene TRBV10-3 combines with J gene TRBJ2-1; tentative D call: TRBD2 (6 bases). This CDR3 spans 10 amino acids. V dropped 10 bases and J dropped 9 bases, with 10 bases sitting between them. Germline V lookup: CDR1 ENHRY, CDR2 SYGVKD. The CDR3, as DNA: TGTGCCACCGGGAGCAGTGAGCAGTTCTTC. This encodes CATGSSEQFF.

The chain carries TRBV6-5 and TRBJ2-7; 10 bases fit TRBD1. Germline V gene lookup returns CDR1 MNHEY and CDR2 SVGAGI. The CDR3 contains 15 residues. V was clipped by 2 bases and J by 2 bases; unmatched bases: 3. In nucleotides, the CDR3 is TGTGCCAGCAGTTACCGGGACAGGGGTCCCTACGAGCAGTACTTC. Protein sequence: CASSYRDRGPYEQYF.

This CDR3 is CASSVVLGANEQFF. As DNA, the CDR3 is TGTGCCAGCAGCGTAGTCCTGGGGGCCAATGAGCAGTTCTTC. This chain links TRBV9 with TRBJ2-1; the D gene is possibly TRBD1 (6 bases). The CDR3 spans 14 residues. V lost 0 bases and J 6 bases, leaving 10 bases between the germline ends. CDR1 SGDLS and CDR2 YYNGEE come from the germline V gene.

The V and J genes are TRBV5-4 and TRBJ1-3; a weak D match, TRBD1 (5 bases). The germline CDR1 and CDR2 sequences are SGHNT and YYREEE (reference sequence). CDR3 size: 15 residues. The V and J ends lost 3 bases and 2 bases respectively, with 12 bases between them. The DNA for the CDR3 is TGTGCCAGCAGCTCCGCCCAGGGTACTGGAAACACCATATATTTT. Protein sequence: CASSSAQGTGNTIYF. Combining the CDR3 with reference TRBV5-4 and TRBJ1-3 gives the whole variable domain ETGVTQSPTHLIKTRGQQVTLRCSSQSGHNTVSWYQQALGQGPQFIFQYYREEENGRGNFPPRFSGLQFPNYSSELNVNALELDDSALYLCASSSAQGTGNTIYFGEGSWLTVV.

V usage is TRBV7-3 and J usage is TRBJ1-1; D is unclear. The CDR3 covers 15 residues. Trimming took off 6 bases at V and 5 bases at J, with 19 bases between the two ends. Germline lookup yields CDR1 SGHTA and CDR2 FQGTGA. The CDR3 nucleotides are TGTGCCAGCAGTCCCCTGCCTAAGGAGGGTACTGAAGCTTTCTTT. Residues: CASSPLPKEGTEAFF.

The genes are TRBV7-6 and TRBJ1-6, with D uncertain. Germline-derived CDR1 and CDR2 are SGHVS and FNYEAQ. This CDR3 is built from 13 residues. Trimming cost V 5 bases and J 10 bases, with 12 bases left between them. The CDR3 DNA reads TGTGCCAGCAGCCCGAGGGAAAAGTCACCCCTCCACTTT. It codes for CASSPREKSPLHF.